The 24 T cell receptor beta chains in this list originate from one sample, sequenced in a study of shared clonotypes between healthy human individuals. Assay used: immunoSEQ multiplex PCR; TCRdb lists only in-frame clones, some missing. The data hold approximately 2.1 million clones, with about 92% observed a single time. The sequencing sample was made of naive CD4+ T cells from PBMCs. Subset specified: CD45RA+ positively selected. These receptors all come from a man aged 18 to 30 in good health. Some clones in this sample may be carry-over from other donors' samples.

The DNA for the CDR3 is TGTGCCATCCGCCAGGCAAGGGGGACAATCGGGGAGCTGTTTTTT. It codes for CAIRQARGTIGELFF. The chain employs TRBV10-3 and TRBJ2-2; possible D gene TRBD1, 6 bases. This CDR3 spans 15 amino acids. V was pared by 8 bases and J by 7 bases, with 20 bases between. CDR1 and CDR2 (germline): ENHRY, SYGVKD.

This clone was counted a single time. The chain links TRBV6-5 to TRBJ2-3; 12 bases fit TRBD2. Losses at the gene ends were 5 bases for V and 7 bases for J; bases not matched to a gene: 7. CDR3 size: 15 residues. Germline CDR1 is MNHEY and CDR2 is SVGAGI. The CDR3 region has the DNA TGTGCCAGCAGTCGGCTAGCGGGAGGGCTATATACGCAGTATTTT. It encodes CASSRLAGGLYTQYF.

The J gene is TRBJ1-5, the V gene TRBV15, with 7 bases identical to TRBD1. Germline V lookup: CDR1 LNHNV, CDR2 YYDKDF (reference sequence). V lost 8 bases, J lost 7 bases, and 14 bases stayed unmatched. This CDR3 is 15 amino acids long. CDR3 sequence reads: CATGAGTENSQPQHF. As DNA, the CDR3 is TGTGCCACCGGAGCCGGGACAGAGAATTCCCAGCCCCAGCATTTT. Complete variable domain (other parts from reference TRBV15 and TRBJ1-5): DAMVIQNPRYQVTQFGKPVTLSCSQTLNHNVMYWYQQKSSQAPKLLFHYYDKDFNNEADTPDNFQSRRPNTSFCFLDIRSPGLGDTAMYLCATGAGTENSQPQHFGDGTRLSIL.

The genes are TRBV7-2 and TRBJ2-7; TRBD2 is a possible D gene (6 bases). The CDR3 length is 13 residues. V was shortened by 10 bases and J by 3 bases, with 16 bases between the two germline ends. CDR1 and CDR2 (germline): SGHTA, FQGNSA. The CDR3 DNA is TGTGCCACCAAGGACTATAAAAGCTACGAGCAGTACTTC. This gives the protein CATKDYKSYEQYF.

J is TRBJ1-6 and V is TRBV28; tentative D call: TRBD1 (5 bases). The CDR3 sequence is 16 residues long. Per the germline V gene, CDR1 is MDHEN and CDR2 is SYDVKM. The V gene lost 3 bases and the J gene lost 3 bases, with 12 bases spanning the gap. CDR3 protein: CASSFPQAFYNSPLHF. DNA for the CDR3: TGTGCCAGCAGTTTCCCACAGGCTTTCTATAATTCACCCCTCCACTTT.

About this clone itself: Different DNA sequences within this sample yield the same CDR3. The rearrangement links TRBV6-5 to TRBJ2-7; a weak D match, TRBD2 (5 bases). Germline V CDR1 and CDR2: MNHEY, SVGAGI. This CDR3 spans 14 amino acids. Trimming took 0 bases from V and 6 from J, leaving 12 bases between them. The CDR3 DNA sequence: TGTGCCAGCAGTTACTCGAGAGGGTTGGGCGAGCAGTACTTC. Amino acid sequence: CASSYSRGLGEQYF.

V usage is TRBV27 and J usage is TRBJ1-5; D gene unclear. The CDR3 sequence is 13 residues long. Looked up from germline, CDR1 is MNHEY and CDR2 is SMNVEV (reference sequence). V lost 6 bases to trimming and J lost 0 bases, with 6 bases between them. CDR3 nucleotide sequence: TGTGCCAGCAGAACACGTAGCAATCAGCCCCAGCATTTT. Translated: CASRTRSNQPQHF.

This clone appeared once. The rearrangement links TRBV6-5 to TRBJ2-5; no clear D. Per germline, CDR1 MNHEY and CDR2 SVGAGI. This CDR3 has 15 residues. The V and J ends lost 0 bases and 1 base respectively, with 9 bases between them. CDR3 nucleotide sequence: TGTGCCAGCAGTTACTCGTCGACGGCCCAAGAGACCCAGTACTTC. As protein: CASSYSSTAQETQYF.

The chain uses TRBV11-2 and TRBJ1-4; 8 positions agree with TRBD1. J lost 8 bases, V lost 5 bases, and 7 bases had no gene match. CDR1 is SGHAT, CDR2 FQNNGV, per germline. CDR3 size: 14 residues. CDR3 DNA sequence: TGTGCCAGCAGCCCAGACAGGGGCTGGGAAAAACTGTTTTTT. Amino acid sequence: CASSPDRGWEKLFF.

This chain uses TRBV2 with TRBJ2-1, with a possible D match to TRBD1 (6 bases). The CDR3 is 14 residues long. In germline, CDR1 is SNHLY, CDR2 FYNNEI. With 7 bases removed from V and 4 bases from J, the gap between germline ends came to 14 bases. This CDR3 is CASTRTERYNEQFF. As DNA, the CDR3 is TGTGCCAGCACTCGGACAGAGAGATACAATGAGCAGTTCTTC.

The V call is TRBV7-8, the J call TRBJ1-2; D gene unclear. CDR3 length: 14 residues. V lost 0 bases, J lost 4 bases, and 9 bases lay in between. Germline V lookup: CDR1 SGHVS, CDR2 FQNEAQ. In nucleotides, the CDR3 is TGTGCCAGCAGCTTAGCGGCGGAGGGCTATGGCTACACCTTC. Translating it yields CASSLAAEGYGYTF.

The chain recombines TRBV28 with TRBJ1-2; maybe TRBD1 (6 bases). V lost 6 bases and J 7 bases, leaving 15 bases between the germline ends. Germline assignment: CDR1 MDHEN and CDR2 SYDVKM. This CDR3 contains 13 residues. The CDR3: CASRGQKPSGYTF. As DNA, the CDR3 is TGTGCCAGCAGAGGACAGAAACCCTCTGGCTACACCTTC.

Concerning this clone itself: The same CDR3 also results from other DNA sequences found in this sample. This chain links TRBV28 with TRBJ1-5, with a tentative D call TRBD1 (5 bases). The ends were cut back, 5 bases at V and 2 bases at J, with 10 bases in the middle. The CDR3 runs to 14 residues. Germline CDR1 MDHEN, CDR2 SYDVKM. CDR3 in amino acids: CASSPGGGNQPQHF. The CDR3 DNA sequence: TGTGCCAGCAGTCCGGGAGGGGGCAATCAGCCCCAGCATTTT.

This clone was detected only once. This chain uses TRBV6-1 with TRBJ1-1; no firm D call. Germline V gives CDR1 MNHNS, CDR2 SASEGT. The CDR3 is 12 amino acids. V lost 8 bases to trimming and J lost 10 bases, with 17 bases between them. CDR3 sequence: CASSPGLSGAFF. The DNA of the CDR3 is TGTGCCAGCTCCCCTGGTTTAAGCGGAGCTTTCTTT.

The rearrangement joins TRBV10-3 to TRBJ2-1; the D gene is possibly TRBD1 (6 bases). CDR3 length equals 11 residues. Per germline, CDR1 ENHRY and CDR2 SYGVKD. CDR3 region: CVIQGSGEQFF. The DNA of the CDR3 is TGTGTCATACAGGGAAGCGGTGAGCAGTTCTTC.

This clone has only one observation. The chain is built from TRBV28 and TRBJ1-2; D call uncertain. Trimming took 2 bases from V and 7 from J, leaving 11 bases between them. Germline CDR1 and CDR2: MDHEN and SYDVKM. The CDR3 extends over 13 amino acids. CDR3 sequence reads: CASSLHGGLGYTF. DNA of the CDR3: TGTGCCAGCAGTTTACATGGAGGCCTTGGCTACACCTTC.

The V gene is TRBV7-2, the J gene TRBJ1-5, with 10 bases that match TRBD1. CDR3 length equals 15 residues. CDR1 SGHTA and CDR2 FQGNSA come from the germline V gene. V was clipped by 5 bases and J by 11 bases; unmatched bases: 12. The DNA for the CDR3 is TGTGCCAGCAGCCCCCAAGGGACAGGGGTAACGACCCAGCATTTT. This translates into CASSPQGTGVTTQHF.

This sequence joins TRBV5-1 and TRBJ2-3; D is perhaps TRBD2 (5 bases). Between the trimmed V and J ends, which lost 4 bases and 0 bases, there was a span of 15 bases. Germline V lookup: CDR1 SGHRS, CDR2 YFSETQ. The CDR3 runs to 16 residues. The CDR3 region is CASSPRAGTSTDTQYF. For the CDR3, the DNA is TGCGCCAGCAGCCCGCGGGCCGGCACTAGCACAGATACGCAGTATTTT.

V gene TRBV18 combines with J gene TRBJ1-5; no firm D call. The CDR3 has 14 amino acids. V was clipped by 6 bases and J by 7 bases, with 16 bases between them. Looked up from germline, CDR1 is KGHSH and CDR2 is LQKENI. Here the CDR3 DNA reads TGTGCCAGCTCCAGGTCACAGAGCGACCAGCCCCAGCATTTT. Amino acid sequence: CASSRSQSDQPQHF.

CDR3 coding DNA: TGCGCCAGCAGCGGTTCGGGCACGAACACCGGGGAGCTGTTTTTT. Amino acids: CASSGSGTNTGELFF. This chain connects TRBV5-1 to TRBJ2-2; no clear D. Germline-derived CDR1 and CDR2 are SGHRS and YFSETQ. Trimming removed 4 bases from V and 0 bases from J, with 10 bases in between. CDR3 length equals 15 residues.

The V and J genes are TRBV2 and TRBJ2-7; 8 bases map to TRBD1. J lost 4 bases, V lost 6 bases, and 2 bases had no gene match. Germline V gene data show CDR1 as SNHLY and CDR2 as FYNNEI. The CDR3 is 12 residues long. CDR3 protein: CASSQGAYEQYF. Written as DNA, the CDR3 is TGTGCCAGCAGCCAGGGGGCGTACGAGCAGTACTTC.

The V gene is TRBV28, the J gene TRBJ1-2; 7 positions match TRBD1. This CDR3 contains 16 residues. V gave up 5 bases and J gave up 4 bases; unmatched junction bases: 13. Germline-derived CDR1 and CDR2 are MDHEN and SYDVKM. This CDR3 reads CASSPPFEGTVYGYTF. CDR3 nucleotide sequence: TGTGCCAGCAGTCCCCCCTTTGAGGGGACAGTCTATGGCTACACCTTC.

The genes are TRBV5-5 and TRBJ1-5; D remains unclear. CDR3 length equals 12 residues. CDR1 and CDR2 from the germline V gene are SGHKS and YYEKEE (reference sequence). The V end was cut by 1 base, the J end by 5 bases, with 4 bases between. Written as DNA, the CDR3 is TGTGCCAGCAGCTTGTTGGATCAGCCCCAGCATTTT. Its protein product is CASSLLDQPQHF.

The chain uses TRBV28 and TRBJ1-2; D is unclear. CDR1 is MDHEN and CDR2 is SYDVKM in the germline V gene. The CDR3 covers 14 residues. V gave up 2 bases and J gave up 2 bases, with 9 bases separating them. The CDR3 bases are TGTGCCAGCAGTTTAGCGCAGACGAACTATGGCTACACCTTC. Translating gives CASSLAQTNYGYTF.